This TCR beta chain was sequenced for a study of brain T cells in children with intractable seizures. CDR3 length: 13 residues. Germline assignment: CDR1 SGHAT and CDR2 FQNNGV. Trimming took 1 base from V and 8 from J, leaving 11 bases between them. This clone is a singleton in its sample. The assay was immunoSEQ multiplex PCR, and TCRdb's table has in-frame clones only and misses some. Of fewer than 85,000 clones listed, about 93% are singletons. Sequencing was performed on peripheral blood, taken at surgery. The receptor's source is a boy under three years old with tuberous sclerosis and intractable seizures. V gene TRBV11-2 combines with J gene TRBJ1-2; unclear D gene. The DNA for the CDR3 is TGTGCCAGCAGCTTAGTACCGACGGGGGGCTACACCTTC. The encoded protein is CASSLVPTGGYTF.